The rows below give T cell receptor beta chains drawn from one sample of a study of Ad26.COV2.S vaccination and SARS-CoV-2 variants. TCRdb's copy holds only in-frame clones and misses some; the assay was immunoSEQ multiplex PCR. This sample yields over 85,000 clones, of which 82% are seen a single time; about 16% belongs to the top ten. The source was peripheral blood, collected after recovery from COVID-19. The receptors originated from a human donor who had recovered from COVID-19. Both conserved end residues are part of each CDR3. Each record gives: clone size, V gene, D gene, J gene, CDR3 protein, CDR3 DNA. D genes are given only for firm matches. Size is stated for part of the rows, as once, few or many counts, or as a class when the clone is expanded.

>once|TRBV7-9|TRBD2|TRBJ2-1
CASSVPGLAYYNEQFF
TGTGCCAGCAGCGTTCCGGGACTAGCGTATTACAATGAGCAGTTCTTC
>.|TRBV7-9|.|TRBJ1-4
CASSSSFTEKLFF
TGTGCCAGCAGCTCCTCGTTTACGGAAAAACTGTTTTTT
>.|TRBV27|TRBD2|TRBJ2-6
CASTPRGGAGANVLTF
TGTGCCAGCACCCCCCGGGGGGGCGCGGGGGCCAACGTCCTGACTTTC
>.|TRBV5-4|TRBD2|TRBJ2-1
CASSSIAGSYNEQFF
TGTGCCAGCAGCTCAATAGCGGGCTCCTACAATGAGCAGTTCTTC
>.|TRBV19|TRBD2|TRBJ2-5
CASSIAGGVETQYF
TGTGCCAGTAGTATAGCGGGAGGGGTAGAGACCCAGTACTTC
>.|TRBV7-6|.|TRBJ1-4
CASSLGGSHEKLFF
TGTGCCAGCAGCTTAGGAGGGAGTCATGAAAAACTGTTTTTT
>.|TRBV19|TRBD2|TRBJ2-7
CASSAETSGRAIDEQYF
TGTGCCAGTAGTGCCGAGACTAGCGGGAGGGCCATAGACGAGCAGTACTTC
>.|TRBV28|TRBD2|TRBJ2-1
CASSPRVASGRAYNEQFF
TGTGCCAGCAGTCCTCGGGTGGCTAGCGGGAGGGCCTACAATGAGCAGTTCTTC
>.|TRBV6-4|.|TRBJ1-1
CASKSRENTEAFF
TGTGCCAGCAAAAGCAGGGAGAACACTGAAGCTTTCTTT
>.|TRBV5-1|TRBD1|TRBJ2-7
CASSGVGTASYEQYF
TGCGCCAGCTCCGGAGTGGGGACAGCCTCCTACGAGCAGTACTTC
>.|TRBV7-9|.|TRBJ1-2
CASSFVDGPYGYTF
TGTGCCAGCAGCTTTGTGGACGGACCTTATGGCTACACCTTC
>.|TRBV28|.|TRBJ2-7
CASSSRYEQYF
TGTGCCAGCAGTTCTCGCTACGAGCAGTACTTC
>.|TRBV11-3|TRBD2|TRBJ2-3
CASSFWTSSRDTQYF
TGTGCCAGCAGCTTCTGGACTAGCTCCAGAGATACGCAGTATTTT
>few|TRBV9|.|TRBJ2-7
CASSVDSLSYEQYF
TGTGCCAGCAGCGTAGATAGCCTCTCCTACGAGCAGTACTTC
>few|TRBV19|.|TRBJ1-4
CASSFDSSINEKLFF
TGTGCCAGTAGTTTTGACAGCAGCATTAATGAAAAACTGTTTTTT
>few|TRBV5-5|TRBD1|TRBJ1-4
CASSLGTGGEKLFF
TGTGCCAGCAGCTTGGGGACAGGGGGGGAAAAACTGTTTTTT
>few|TRBV1|.|TRBJ1-1
CTSSQDTGGRGMNTEAFF
TGCACCAGCAGCCAAGATACAGGAGGTCGGGGGATGAACACTGAAGCTTTCTTT
>.|TRBV28|.|TRBJ2-1
CASSLGAFETYNEQFF
TGTGCCAGCAGTTTAGGAGCGTTCGAAACCTACAATGAGCAGTTCTTC
>.|TRBV29-1|TRBD1|TRBJ2-1
CSGATGGSVNEQFF
TGCAGCGGAGCGACAGGGGGCTCTGTGAATGAGCAGTTCTTC
>.|TRBV19|TRBD1|TRBJ1-5
CASRWTGYNQPQHF
TGTGCCAGTCGTTGGACAGGGTACAATCAGCCCCAGCATTTT
>.|TRBV5-4|.|TRBJ2-7
CASSRYGQRQRAYEQYF
TGTGCCAGCAGTCGCTATGGACAGCGTCAAAGGGCCTACGAGCAGTACTTC
>.|TRBV19|.|TRBJ1-4
CASRTPDYTSNEKLFF
TGTGCCAGTAGAACCCCTGATTATACTTCTAATGAAAAACTGTTTTTT
>.|TRBV7-8|.|TRBJ2-5
CASSSTDSGKETQYF
TGTGCCAGCAGTTCGACGGACAGCGGAAAAGAGACCCAGTACTTC
>.|TRBV28|.|TRBJ2-1
CASSSGPRGQFF
TGTGCCAGCAGTTCAGGGCCAAGGGGGCAGTTCTTC
>.|TRBV6-2/TRBV6-3|.|TRBJ1-1
CASSYLNTEAFF
TGTGCCAGCAGTTACCTCAACACTGAAGCTTTCTTT
>.|TRBV11-2|.|TRBJ1-1
CASSNGGGAFF
TGTGCCAGCAGCAACGGCGGCGGAGCTTTCTTT